This T cell receptor beta chain was identified during a study of blood T cells in healthy people across ages. Germline CDR1 reads LGHNT; CDR2 reads FRNRAP. The CDR3 spans 16 residues. With V trimmed by 4 bases and J by 2 bases, 10 bases remained unmatched. A second PCR, run for roughly 7 to 11 cycles, used a sample-barcoded 5' primer plus a J-beta primer mix. TCRdb analysed the 5' RACE reads with MiXCR anew, one entry per CDR3 protein. The top ten clones hold more than 2% of a sample with about 2 million distinct CDR3 sequences, about 50% of them seen once. This clonotype was found a few times. The chain employs TRBV12-5 and TRBJ2-7, with 8 bases matching TRBD1. The sequencing input was blood. This clonotype was obtained from a woman between 40 and 55 years old in good health. The CDR3 DNA sequence: TGTGCTAGTGGTTGCGATGGACAGGGCACGACCTACGAGCAGTACTTC. The encoded protein is CASGCDGQGTTYEQYF.